The 17 T cell receptor beta chains below were found in one sample sequenced in a study of technical replicates of blood from a handful of donors. Method: immunoSEQ multiplex PCR; TCRdb's copy keeps in-frame clones and lacks some. The sample lists some 90,000 clones, 85% to 95% occurring once. What was sequenced was T cells isolated from PBMCs. The source is a human donor in good health.

This sequence joins TRBV19 and TRBJ2-1; 9 bases align to TRBD2. V shed 5 bases, J shed 3 bases, and the junction held 5 bases outside the gene matches. Germline-derived CDR1 and CDR2 are LNHDA and SQIVND (reference sequence). This CDR3 is built from 15 residues. The chain's CDR3 is CASSVAGEVYNEQFF. CDR3 nucleotide sequence: TGTGCCAGTAGTGTAGCGGGAGAAGTCTACAATGAGCAGTTCTTC.

The chain carries TRBV6-6 and TRBJ2-3; a possible D gene is TRBD1 (7 bases). Germline CDR1 MNHNY, CDR2 SVGAGI (reference sequence). CDR3 size: 14 residues. The V end lost 2 bases, the J end lost 6 bases, and 12 bases lay between the germline ends. The CDR3 reads CASSYRAGGDTQYF. The CDR3 bases are TGTGCCAGCAGTTACAGGGCAGGGGGGGATACGCAGTATTTT.

This clone came up once. This chain uses TRBV29-1 with TRBJ1-2; D remains ambiguous. This CDR3 has 15 amino acids. V shed 3 bases and J shed 4 bases, with 18 bases lying between them. Germline V gives CDR1 SQVTM, CDR2 ANQGSEA. The CDR3 reads CSVDDIGRTFYGYTF. The CDR3 DNA follows: TGCAGCGTTGACGACATAGGAAGAACCTTCTATGGCTACACCTTC. The variable domain in full, completed from reference TRBV29-1 and TRBJ1-2, reads SAVISQKPSRDICQRGTSLTIQCQVDSQVTMMFWYRQQPGQSLTLIATANQGSEATYESGFVIDKFPISRPNLTFSTLTVSNMSPEDSSIYLCSVDDIGRTFYGYTFGSGTRLTVV.

This clone appeared a few times. The V gene is TRBV29-1, the J gene TRBJ1-1; perhaps TRBD1 as D (5 bases). Germline assignment: CDR1 SQVTM and CDR2 ANQGSEA. This CDR3 contains 15 residues. The germline V and J ends were trimmed by 2 bases and 4 bases, with 17 bases remaining between them. CDR3 in DNA: TGCAGCGTTGAATCAGGGCAGGGTTTCGGCACTGAAGCTTTCTTT. This encodes CSVESGQGFGTEAFF. The variable domain in full, completed from reference TRBV29-1 and TRBJ1-1, reads SAVISQKPSRDICQRGTSLTIQCQVDSQVTMMFWYRQQPGQSLTLIATANQGSEATYESGFVIDKFPISRPNLTFSTLTVSNMSPEDSSIYLCSVESGQGFGTEAFFGQGTRLTVV.

CDR3 residues: CASSSFRLAGIYEQYF. CDR3 DNA sequence: TGTGCCAGCAGCTCTTTCCGACTAGCGGGAATCTACGAGCAGTACTTC. J is TRBJ2-7 and V is TRBV7-9, with 11 bases matching TRBD2. CDR3 length: 16 residues. Germline CDR1 SEHNR, CDR2 FQNEAQ (reference sequence). V shed 4 bases and J 3 bases; nucleotides not matched to a gene: 8.

This chain connects TRBV7-2 to TRBJ2-2, with TRBD2 identical over 7 bases. The CDR3 length is 16 residues. Unmatched junction bases numbered 7, after V lost 2 bases and J lost 4 bases. Germline CDR1 is SGHTA and CDR2 is FQGNSA. The CDR3 nucleotides read TGTGCCAGCAGCTTATACCTAGCGGAACCCACCGGGGAGCTGTTTTTT. This gives the protein CASSLYLAEPTGELFF.

The chain joins TRBV19 to TRBJ2-3, with D perhaps matching TRBD1 (6 bases). V lost 7 bases to trimming and J lost 5 bases, with 13 bases between them. This CDR3 is built from 13 residues. Looked up from germline, CDR1 is LNHDA and CDR2 is SQIVND (reference sequence). DNA of the CDR3: TGTGCCAGTACCCCGACAGGTCAAGATACGCAGTATTTT. Its protein product is CASTPTGQDTQYF. The full variable domain, its missing parts supplied by reference TRBV19 and TRBJ2-3, is DGGITQSPKYLFRKEGQNVTLSCEQNLNHDAMYWYRQDPGQGLRLIYYSQIVNDFQKGDIAEGYSVSREKKESFPLTVTSAQKNPTAFYLCASTPTGQDTQYFGPGTRLTVL.

This clone was observed a single time. The V and J genes are TRBV4-1 and TRBJ2-7; 7 nucleotides align to TRBD2. J lost 3 bases, V lost 4 bases, and 9 bases had no gene match. This CDR3 region has 15 residues. Germline V gene sequence: CDR1 MGHRA, CDR2 YSYEKL. The DNA of the CDR3 is TGCGCCAGCAGCCCTGGCCCCGGGACTAACTACGAGCAGTACTTC. Its protein is CASSPGPGTNYEQYF.

The chain is built from TRBV6-1 and TRBJ1-2; TRBD1 matches at 9 bases. The V and J ends lost 1 base and 8 bases, in that order; junction bases with no gene match: 5. The length of the CDR3 is 14 residues. The germline CDR1 and CDR2 sequences are MNHNS and SASEGT. The DNA for the CDR3 is TGTGCCAGCAGTGAAGGGGACAGGGTAAAGGGCTACACCTTC. Its translation: CASSEGDRVKGYTF.

V is TRBV15 and J is TRBJ1-5; 9 nucleotides line up with TRBD1. V lost 0 bases, J lost 6 bases, and 21 bases stayed unmatched. CDR3 length equals 21 residues. Germline CDR1 LNHNV, CDR2 YYDKDF (reference sequence). In DNA form, the CDR3 reads TGTGCCACCAGCAGAGATAAGTGGGACGACAGGGGGTGGGAGTTTGGTCAGCCCCAGCATTTT. It is translated as CATSRDKWDDRGWEFGQPQHF.

CDR3 sequence (DNA): TGCGCCAGCAGCCAAGGACTAGCGGGGGCACTGGCGGAGCAGTACTTC. Translating it yields CASSQGLAGALAEQYF. The chain has TRBV4-3 and TRBJ2-7; 12 nucleotides align to TRBD2. Trimming removed 1 base from V and 7 bases from J; junction bases left unmatched: 8. The CDR3 contains 16 residues. Germline V gene data show CDR1 as LGHNA and CDR2 as YSLEER.

This chain links TRBV6-6 with TRBJ2-1; 7 bases align to TRBD2. The germline gives CDR1 MNHNY, CDR2 SVGAGI (reference sequence). V shed 11 bases, J shed 7 bases, and the junction held 11 bases outside the gene matches. The CDR3 contains 13 residues. CDR3 DNA: TGTGCCGGTGTGGCCAAGCGGGATAATGAGCAGTTCTTC. Protein: CAGVAKRDNEQFF.

This chain connects TRBV9 to TRBJ1-2; no reliable D call. The CDR3 extends over 15 amino acids. The germline CDR1 and CDR2 sequences are SGDLS and YYNGEE. V was clipped by 0 bases and J by 9 bases, with 18 bases between them. CDR3 sequence reads: CASSVVRALGDRYTF. The DNA for the CDR3 is TGTGCCAGCAGCGTAGTGAGGGCCTTAGGCGATCGCTACACCTTC.

The V call is TRBV18, the J call TRBJ2-6, with D unresolved. V lost 4 bases and J lost 0, with 7 bases in between. The V gene's germline CDR1 is KGHSH and CDR2 LQKENI. The CDR3 totals 15 residues. The CDR3 region is CASSQLSSGANVLTF. CDR3 in DNA: TGTGCCAGCTCACAGCTAAGCTCTGGGGCCAACGTCCTGACTTTC.

This chain links TRBV6-5 with TRBJ2-6; a possible D gene is TRBD1 (6 bases). This CDR3 contains 16 residues. Germline CDR1 MNHEY, CDR2 SVGAGI. V dropped 0 bases and J dropped 2 bases, with 8 bases sitting between them. CDR3 sequence reads: CASSYSDRTGANVLTF. In DNA form, the CDR3 reads TGTGCCAGCAGTTACTCCGACAGGACTGGGGCCAACGTCCTGACTTTC.

The gene calls are TRBV11-2 and TRBJ2-3; a weak D match, TRBD1 (6 bases). Germline lookup yields CDR1 SGHAT and CDR2 FQNNGV. The V end lost 4 bases, the J end lost 0 bases, and 8 bases lay between the germline ends. The CDR3 is 14 residues long. CDR3 protein: CASSWGLSTDTQYF. Written as DNA, the CDR3 is TGTGCCAGCAGCTGGGGGCTTAGCACAGATACGCAGTATTTT.

To note about this clone: Its ends do not fully match the called genes, so a read error is possible. The chain has TRBV29-1 and TRBJ2-1; 9 bases are a match to TRBD2. The CDR3 consists of 14 residues. Per the germline V gene, CDR1 is SQVTM and CDR2 is ANQGSEA. The CDR3 sequence is CSVEVAGVYDEQFF. In DNA form, the CDR3 reads TGCAGCGTTGAGGTAGCGGGAGTCTACGATGAGCAGTTCTTC.